The 26 T cell receptor beta chains in this list originate from one sample, sequenced in a study of T cell responses to AZD1222 COVID-19 vaccine. Assay used: immunoSEQ multiplex PCR; TCRdb lists only in-frame clones, some missing. The sample consists of some 150,000 clones, 90% to 95% of them appearing once. This material consisted of peripheral blood, taken on day 0 of AZD1222 vaccination. Every receptor here comes from an adult in good health.

The CDR3, as DNA: TGTGCCAGCAGCCGTACGATCCATAATTCACCCCTCCACTTT. Translated, it gives CASSRTIHNSPLHF. V is TRBV14 and J is TRBJ1-6; D call uncertain. Trimming shortened V by 4 bases and J by 5 bases, and 9 bases separated the two germline ends. CDR3 length: 14 amino acids. CDR1 and CDR2 from the germline V gene are SGHDN and FVKESK. Full variable domain (remainder filled in from reference TRBV14 and TRBJ1-6): EAGVTQFPSHSVIEKGQTVTLRCDPISGHDNLYWYRRVMGKEIKFLLHFVKESKQDESGMPNNRFLAERTGGTYSTLKVQPAELEDSGVYFCASSRTIHNSPLHFGNGTRLTVT.

In its sample, this clone was seen once. This chain joins TRBV6-4 and TRBJ2-2, with a possible D match to TRBD1 (5 bases). The length of the CDR3 is 14 residues. Trimming left V 3 bases short and J 6 bases short, with 11 bases between. CDR1 is MRHNA, CDR2 SNTAGT, per germline. CDR3 DNA sequence: TGTGCCAGCAGTGAGTCTGGGGCTGCCGGGGAGCTGTTTTTT. This sequence encodes CASSESGAAGELFF.

V usage is TRBV2 and J usage is TRBJ1-2; TRBD1 aligns across 8 bases. CDR3 length equals 14 residues. Per germline, CDR1 SNHLY and CDR2 FYNNEI. Trimming cost V 8 bases and J 0 bases; bases outside gene matches: 5. DNA for the CDR3: TGTGCCAGCGCTGGGACAGGAGCTAACTATGGCTACACCTTC. The encoded protein is CASAGTGANYGYTF.

The chain couples TRBV11-2 to TRBJ2-3, with TRBD2 matching over 7 bases. This CDR3 is 15 amino acids long. Germline V gene data show CDR1 as SGHAT and CDR2 as FQNNGV. The J segment lost 7 bases and the V segment lost 1 base, leaving 8 bases of the junction unmatched. CDR3 sequence: CASSLGGGPLYTQYF. CDR3 bases: TGTGCCAGCAGCTTAGGGGGAGGGCCTCTTTATACGCAGTATTTT.

The rearrangement links TRBV2 to TRBJ2-7, with D hard to call. The CDR3 runs to 12 residues. V was trimmed by 6 bases and J by 3 bases, leaving 9 bases between them. Per germline, CDR1 SNHLY and CDR2 FYNNEI. In DNA form, the CDR3 reads TGTGCCAGCAGACCTACCCACTACGAGCAGTACTTC. Its translation: CASRPTHYEQYF.

This rearrangement joins TRBV10-1 to TRBJ2-7; TRBD2 aligns across 7 bases. The trim removed 0 bases at V and 2 bases at J, leaving 10 bases unmatched. CDR3 length: 17 amino acids. The germline V gene has CDR1 WNHNN and CDR2 SYGVQD (reference sequence). The CDR3 protein is CASSESRNAGAPYEQYF. The CDR3 DNA reads TGCGCCAGCAGTGAGTCTAGGAACGCGGGAGCCCCCTACGAGCAGTACTTC.

J is TRBJ2-7 and V is TRBV15; perhaps TRBD1 as D (6 bases). V lost 0 bases and J 0 bases, leaving 9 bases between the germline ends. From germline, CDR1 is LNHNV and CDR2 YYDKDF (reference sequence). This CDR3 is 15 amino acids long. The DNA for the CDR3 is TGTGCCACCAGCAGAGACAGGGGAGCCTCCTACGAGCAGTACTTC. This codes for CATSRDRGASYEQYF.

Regarding this clone: Other DNA sequences from this sample encode an identical CDR3 as well. The CDR3 DNA sequence: TGTGCCAGTAGTCCGGGACAGGGGTCCTCTGGGGCCAACGTCCTGACTTTC. This sequence encodes CASSPGQGSSGANVLTF. The J gene is TRBJ2-6, the V gene TRBV19; 10 nucleotides agree with TRBD1. Trimming cost V 5 bases and J 0 bases; bases outside gene matches: 4. This CDR3 region has 17 residues. Germline V gene data show CDR1 as LNHDA and CDR2 as SQIVND (reference sequence).

This rearrangement joins TRBV27 to TRBJ2-5; no definite D call. Per the germline V gene, CDR1 is MNHEY and CDR2 is SMNVEV (reference sequence). CDR3 length equals 16 residues. The ends were cut back, 4 bases at V and 5 bases at J, with 20 bases in the middle. CDR3 bases: TGTGCCAGCAGTTCATCAGCGACTTCTGCCCGGGAGACCCAGTACTTC. Translation gives CASSSSATSARETQYF.

This chain joins TRBV7-9 and TRBJ1-4, with no clear D. V lost 3 bases, J lost 7 bases, and 12 bases lay in between. The CDR3 is 14 amino acids. Looked up from germline, CDR1 is SEHNR and CDR2 is FQNEAQ (reference sequence). The CDR3 is CASSFRVGSEKLFF. In DNA, the CDR3 is TGTGCCAGCAGCTTTCGTGTTGGGAGTGAAAAACTGTTTTTT.

The rearrangement links TRBV7-9 to TRBJ1-1, with 12 bases that match TRBD1. The trim removed 4 bases at V and 4 bases at J, leaving 7 bases unmatched. CDR1 SEHNR and CDR2 FQNEAQ come from the germline V gene (reference sequence). The CDR3 totals 16 residues. As DNA, the CDR3 is TGTGCCAGCAGCTCCCGGGACAGGGGGCTTGGCACTGAAGCTTTCTTT. Translated, it gives CASSSRDRGLGTEAFF.

V gene TRBV5-1 combines with J gene TRBJ2-2; TRBD2 matches 9 bases. Germline CDR1 SGHRS, CDR2 YFSETQ. V lost 1 base, J lost 0 bases, and 10 bases stayed unmatched. This CDR3 is 19 amino acids long. The CDR3, as DNA: TGCGCCAGCAGCTTGTGGCCAGCGGGAGGCAATACGAACACCGGGGAGCTGTTTTTT. This sequence encodes CASSLWPAGGNTNTGELFF.

The count of this clone is one. The J gene is TRBJ1-2, the V gene TRBV28; D is possibly TRBD1 (5 bases). The V gene lost 4 bases and the J gene lost 12 bases, with 12 bases spanning the gap. The CDR3 has 11 residues. The germline V gene has CDR1 MDHEN and CDR2 SYDVKM. The CDR3 is CASSSRDSDTF. The CDR3 nucleotides read TGTGCCAGCAGTTCTCGGGACTCAGACACCTTC.

V and J are TRBV9 and TRBJ2-1; no reliable D call. The CDR3 extends over 15 amino acids. The germline V gene has CDR1 SGDLS and CDR2 YYNGEE. V lost 0 bases to trimming and J lost 2 bases, with 9 bases between them. Here the CDR3 DNA reads TGTGCCAGCAGCGTAGACCCGGTTCCCTACAATGAGCAGTTCTTC. Translation gives CASSVDPVPYNEQFF. Full variable domain (missing parts from reference TRBV9 and TRBJ2-1): DSGVTQTPKHLITATGQRVTLRCSPRSGDLSVYWYQQSLDQGLQFLIQYYNGEERAKGNILERFSAQQFPDLHSELNLSSLELGDSALYFCASSVDPVPYNEQFFGPGTRLTVL.

This chain connects TRBV5-1 to TRBJ2-7, with D possibly TRBD2 on 6 matching bases. CDR3 size: 13 residues. Between the trimmed V and J ends, which lost 4 bases and 7 bases, there was a span of 15 bases. CDR1 SGHRS and CDR2 YFSETQ come from the germline V gene. The CDR3 region is CASSPRTAGEQYF. CDR3 DNA: TGCGCCAGCAGCCCTCGGACCGCGGGGGAGCAGTACTTC. Drawing the rest from reference TRBV5-1 and TRBJ2-7, the complete variable domain is KAGVTQTPRYLIKTRGQQVTLSCSPISGHRSVSWYQQTPGQGLQFLFEYFSETQRNKGNFPGRFSGRQFSNSRSEMNVSTLELGDSALYLCASSPRTAGEQYFGPGTRLTVT.

CDR3 sequence: CASSLAWYEQYF. The CDR3, as DNA: TGCGCCAGCAGCTTGGCCTGGTACGAGCAGTACTTC. The chain joins TRBV5-1 to TRBJ2-7; D call uncertain. Trimming left V 0 bases short and J 4 bases short, with 5 bases between. The CDR3 length is 12 residues. CDR1 SGHRS and CDR2 YFSETQ come from the germline V gene.

The J gene is TRBJ2-7, the V gene TRBV3-1 (or the pseudogene TRBV3-2); 9 positions agree with TRBD2. The V gene's germline CDR1 is LGHDT and CDR2 YNNKEL (reference sequence). J lost 6 bases, V lost 3 bases, and 15 bases had no gene match. The CDR3 length is 17 residues. The CDR3 spells CASSHTPASGLAGEQYF. The CDR3 bases are TGTGCCAGCAGCCACACACCAGCCTCGGGACTAGCCGGCGAGCAGTACTTC.

This sequence joins TRBV6-5 and TRBJ1-1, with unresolved D. The germline V gene encodes CDR1 MNHEY and CDR2 SVGAGI. V dropped 0 bases and J dropped 7 bases, with 9 bases sitting between them. The CDR3 contains 13 residues. The CDR3 spells CASSYSRAIEAFF. CDR3 in DNA: TGTGCCAGCAGTTACTCAAGGGCCATTGAAGCTTTCTTT.

The chain combines TRBV11-2 with TRBJ1-5; 8 bases line up with TRBD1. Trimming removed 5 bases from V and 5 bases from J; junction bases left unmatched: 5. This CDR3 has 14 amino acids. Germline V gene lookup returns CDR1 SGHAT and CDR2 FQNNGV. The CDR3 protein is CASSQGAGDQPQHF. In DNA form, the CDR3 reads TGTGCCAGCAGCCAGGGGGCAGGAGATCAGCCCCAGCATTTT.

This chain uses TRBV5-1 with TRBJ1-4; 9 nucleotides align to TRBD1. The CDR3 sequence is 15 residues long. The germline V gene has CDR1 SGHRS and CDR2 YFSETQ. The junction had 4 bases not matched to a gene; V was cut back by 4 bases and J by 3 bases. CDR3 amino acids: CASSPWTGANEKLFF. CDR3 DNA sequence: TGCGCCAGCAGCCCGTGGACAGGGGCTAATGAAAAACTGTTTTTT.

The chain links TRBV20-1 to TRBJ1-1; no definite D call. Deletions cut 4 bases from V and 6 bases from J, with 9 bases between. Per the germline V gene, CDR1 is DFQATT and CDR2 is SNEGSKA (reference sequence). The CDR3 is 11 residues long. The chain's CDR3 is CSANKQAEAFF. In DNA form, the CDR3 reads TGCAGTGCTAACAAGCAAGCTGAAGCTTTCTTT.

The chain couples TRBV5-4 to TRBJ2-7; 7 positions match TRBD2. The J segment lost 6 bases and the V segment lost 0 bases, leaving 6 bases of the junction unmatched. The CDR3 loop spans 14 amino acids. CDR1 is SGHNT, CDR2 YYREEE, per germline (reference sequence). The CDR3 bases are TGTGCCAGCAGCTTGGAAGCGGGAAGTACCGAGCAGTACTTC. Residues: CASSLEAGSTEQYF.

The CDR3 sequence is CASSGTGQTPYGYTF. CDR3 bases: TGTGCCAGCAGCGGCACGGGACAGACACCCTATGGCTACACCTTC. The V and J genes are TRBV13 and TRBJ1-2; 7 nucleotides match TRBD1. The CDR3 extends over 15 amino acids. Trimming at V came to 5 bases and at J to 4 bases, leaving 10 bases not matched to a gene. Germline V gene data show CDR1 as PRHDT and CDR2 as FYEKMQ (reference sequence).

The chain combines TRBV5-6 with TRBJ1-2; TRBD1 matches at 8 bases. Germline-derived CDR1 and CDR2 are SGHDT and YYEEEE. Losses at the gene ends were 1 base for V and 4 bases for J; bases not matched to a gene: 3. This CDR3 spans 14 amino acids. CDR3 coding DNA: TGTGCCAGCAGCTTGTCCGACAGGGGCTATGGCTACACCTTC. Its protein product is CASSLSDRGYGYTF.

The chain recombines TRBV5-1 with TRBJ1-2; D is ambiguous. CDR3 size: 16 residues. V lost 0 bases and J 4 bases, leaving 16 bases between the germline ends. CDR1 is SGHRS and CDR2 is YFSETQ in the germline V gene. The CDR3 region is CASSLGRGASPYGYTF. The CDR3 bases are TGCGCCAGCAGCTTGGGGAGAGGCGCGTCGCCCTATGGCTACACCTTC. The full variable domain, its missing parts supplied by reference TRBV5-1 and TRBJ1-2, is KAGVTQTPRYLIKTRGQQVTLSCSPISGHRSVSWYQQTPGQGLQFLFEYFSETQRNKGNFPGRFSGRQFSNSRSEMNVSTLELGDSALYLCASSLGRGASPYGYTFGSGTRLTVV.

The chain links TRBV6-2 or TRBV6-3 to TRBJ2-7, with a weak D call TRBD2 (6 bases). The length of the CDR3 is 16 residues. CDR1 is MNHEY and CDR2 is SVGEGT in the germline V gene. V shed 6 bases and J shed 6 bases, with 24 bases lying between them. CDR3 DNA: TGTGCCAGCAGCCCCCGCGGAGCGGGTCACCGGGGCGAGCAGTACTTC. Protein product: CASSPRGAGHRGEQYF.